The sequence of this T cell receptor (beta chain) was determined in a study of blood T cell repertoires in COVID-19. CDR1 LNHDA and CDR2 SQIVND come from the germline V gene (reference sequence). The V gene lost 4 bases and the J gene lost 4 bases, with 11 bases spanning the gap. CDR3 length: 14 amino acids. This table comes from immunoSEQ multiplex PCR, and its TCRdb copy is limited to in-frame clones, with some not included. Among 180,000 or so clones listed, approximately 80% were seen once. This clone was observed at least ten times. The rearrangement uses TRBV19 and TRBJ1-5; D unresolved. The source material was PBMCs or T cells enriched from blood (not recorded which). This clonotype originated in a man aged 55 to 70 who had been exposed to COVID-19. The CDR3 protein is CASSRSRGNQPQHF. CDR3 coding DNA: TGTGCCAGTAGTAGGTCGCGAGGGAATCAGCCCCAGCATTTT.